Given below is one T cell receptor beta chain in context. This sample is drawn from a study of T cells after yellow fever vaccination. Study in general: SMART-Seq v4 Ultra Low Input prepared libraries from low-cell fractions.

V lost 7 bases and J lost 2, with 15 bases in between. The germline gives CDR1 SNHLY, CDR2 FYNNEI. The CDR3 has 16 amino acids. It was through 5'RACE template switching that TCR cDNA was made, with a universal primer site and UMIs added. TCRdb called the 5' RACE reads again in MiXCR, with one record for every CDR3 protein. The sample consists of more than 95,000 distinct CDR3 sequences, 8% to 10% of them appearing once. Sample: CD8+ T cells sorted from PBMCs, taken on the day of the yellow fever booster vaccination. The rearrangement joins TRBV2 to TRBJ2-6; D gene unclear. The receptor was isolated from a man aged 18 to 30 who received the YFV17D yellow fever vaccine. DNA of the CDR3: TGTGCCAGCACTGCCGGGTCTCCACCTGGGGCCAACGTCCTGACTTTC. Encoded protein: CASTAGSPPGANVLTF.